The 11 T cell receptor beta chains below were found in one sample sequenced in a study of T cells in localized non-small cell lung cancer. Generated by immunoSEQ multiplex PCR, the TCRdb table keeps only in-frame clones and is missing some. The sample gives about 22,000 clones, approximately 91% of which show up once; approximately 22% is in the top ten. The sequencing used PBMCs, collected before any cancer treatment. The receptors shown here come from a man aged 40 to 75 with stage II squamous cell lung carcinoma.

This CDR3 reads CASGDSMNTEAFF. The CDR3 DNA sequence: TGCGCCAGCGGGGACAGTATGAACACTGAAGCTTTCTTT. The chain uses TRBV10-2 and TRBJ1-1, with 7 bases lining up with TRBD1. The CDR3 loop spans 13 amino acids. V shed 8 bases and J 0 bases; nucleotides not matched to a gene: 3. Germline V gives CDR1 WSHSY, CDR2 SAAADI.

V gene TRBV6-1 combines with J gene TRBJ2-2, with 10 bases lining up with TRBD1. Per the germline V gene, CDR1 is MNHNS and CDR2 is SASEGT. Losses at the gene ends were 8 bases for V and 4 bases for J; bases not matched to a gene: 4. This CDR3 contains 14 residues. The DNA for the CDR3 is TGTGCCAGCTCCGGGACAGGGGCCACCGGGGAGCTGTTTTTT. Protein: CASSGTGATGELFF.

The chain joins TRBV2 to TRBJ2-3; TRBD2 aligns across 12 bases. Trimming removed 8 bases from V and 1 base from J; junction bases left unmatched: 31. The CDR3 is 24 residues long. CDR1 is SNHLY, CDR2 FYNNEI, per germline. CDR3 sequence: CASARDQGRGLAGGLTLGTDTQYF. The CDR3 nucleotides read TGTGCCAGCGCCAGGGACCAGGGTCGAGGGCTAGCGGGAGGGCTAACCCTCGGCACAGATACGCAGTATTTT. Full variable domain (remainder filled in from reference TRBV2 and TRBJ2-3): EPEVTQTPSHQVTQMGQEVILRCVPISNHLYFYWYRQILGQKVEFLVSFYNNEISEKSEIFDDQFSVERPDGSNFTLKIRSTKLEDSAMYFCASARDQGRGLAGGLTLGTDTQYFGPGTRLTVL.

The genes are TRBV19 and TRBJ2-3; 7 nucleotides line up with TRBD2. From germline, CDR1 is LNHDA and CDR2 SQIVND (reference sequence). The ends lost 4 bases at V and 6 bases at J; junction bases unmatched: 4. The CDR3 length is 13 residues. CDR3 in DNA: TGTGCCAGTAGTACGGCGCGGGGGGATACGCAGTATTTT. As protein: CASSTARGDTQYF.

The V gene is TRBV6-4, the J gene TRBJ2-3; 9 bases map to TRBD2. The CDR3 covers 15 residues. V lost 3 bases to trimming and J lost 5 bases; unmatched junction nucleotides: 6. Germline V gene data show CDR1 as MRHNA and CDR2 as SNTAGT. The DNA for the CDR3 is TGTGCCAGCAGTGAAGGCGGGGGGGCCGGAGATACGCAGTATTTT. Protein sequence: CASSEGGGAGDTQYF.

The genes are TRBV11-3 and TRBJ2-1, with 9 bases identical to TRBD1. Germline CDR1 and CDR2: SGHNT and YENEEA. The V segment lost 1 base and the J segment 2 bases; nucleotides outside the gene matches: 3. The CDR3 loop spans 16 amino acids. The CDR3 DNA is TGTGCCAGCAGCTTAGGGGGACAGGGACCCTACAATGAGCAGTTCTTC. This gives the protein CASSLGGQGPYNEQFF.

V gene TRBV28 combines with J gene TRBJ2-7; no clear D. V lost 2 bases and J lost 0, with 8 bases in between. Germline CDR1 is MDHEN and CDR2 is SYDVKM. The CDR3 has 14 residues. The CDR3 DNA reads as TGTGCCAGCAGTTTAGGAGCTAGCTCCTACGAGCAGTACTTC. Its protein is CASSLGASSYEQYF. The whole variable domain, filled in from reference TRBV28 and TRBJ2-7, reads DVKVTQSSRYLVKRTGEKVFLECVQDMDHENMFWYRQDPGLGLRLIYFSYDVKMKEKGDIPEGYSVSREKKERFSLILESASTNQTSMYLCASSLGASSYEQYFGPGTRLTVT.

The J gene is TRBJ2-1, the V gene TRBV27; no firm D call. CDR1 is MNHEY, CDR2 SMNVEV, per germline (reference sequence). This CDR3 is 13 amino acids long. V was cut by 0 bases and J by 9 bases, with 9 bases left in between. The CDR3 DNA is TGTGCCAGCAGTTTATCGGGGTGGCGTGAGCAGTTCTTC. Encoded protein: CASSLSGWREQFF.

This clone has a single count. CDR3 residues: CASSLVAGGFSYEQYF. CDR3 DNA sequence: TGTGCCAGCAGCTTAGTTGCGGGAGGATTCTCCTACGAGCAGTACTTC. The chain couples TRBV7-8 to TRBJ2-7; 8 nucleotides agree with TRBD2. Unmatched junction bases numbered 5, after V lost 1 base and J lost 0 bases. Looked up from germline, CDR1 is SGHVS and CDR2 is FQNEAQ. The CDR3 length is 16 residues.

V and J are TRBV10-3 and TRBJ2-1, with 12 bases matching TRBD1. This CDR3 has 15 amino acids. The germline V gene has CDR1 ENHRY and CDR2 SYGVKD. V lost 6 bases and J lost 7; bases outside the gene matches: 7. The CDR3 DNA reads TGTGCCATCAGCCCGGGACAGGGGGCGCTGAATGAGCAGTTCTTC. Amino acid sequence: CAISPGQGALNEQFF.

This rearrangement joins TRBV2 to TRBJ2-5; the match to TRBD1 covers 7 bases. There are 13 residues in the CDR3. Germline trimming cut 5 bases from V and 1 base from J; bases unmatched to any gene: 1. The germline CDR1 and CDR2 sequences are SNHLY and FYNNEI. The CDR3 DNA is TGTGCCAGCAGTTGGACAGGCCAAGAGACCCAGTACTTC. The encoded protein is CASSWTGQETQYF.